Reported below is one TCR beta chain. As yet, its antigen is unknown. Enrolled patients, whose metastatic non-small-cell lung cancer was chemo-refractory, received focal radiation plus CTLA-4 blockade with ipilimumab. The CDR3 extends over 12 amino acids. Per the germline V gene, CDR1 is SGHRS and CDR2 is YFSETQ. The germline V and J ends were trimmed by 4 bases and 7 bases, with 11 bases remaining between them. Only in-frame clones appear in the TCRdb table, and some are missing; sequencing was by immunoSEQ multiplex PCR. The sample has approximately 40,000 clones, 86% seen once. The data were obtained in a study of radiotherapy plus CTLA-4 blockade in lung cancer. Overall study findings and caveats: Response, reportedly, was best predicted by interferon-beta along with early blood T cell clone dynamics.

The source was peripheral blood, collected from a patient treated with radiotherapy plus ipilimumab. J is TRBJ1-2 and V is TRBV5-1, with a possible D match to TRBD1 (5 bases). This TCR was sampled from a human donor with non-small cell lung cancer whose response to radiotherapy plus ipilimumab could not be evaluated. CDR3: CASSPREGGYTF. The CDR3 bases are TGCGCCAGCAGCCCCAGGGAAGGTGGCTACACCTTC.